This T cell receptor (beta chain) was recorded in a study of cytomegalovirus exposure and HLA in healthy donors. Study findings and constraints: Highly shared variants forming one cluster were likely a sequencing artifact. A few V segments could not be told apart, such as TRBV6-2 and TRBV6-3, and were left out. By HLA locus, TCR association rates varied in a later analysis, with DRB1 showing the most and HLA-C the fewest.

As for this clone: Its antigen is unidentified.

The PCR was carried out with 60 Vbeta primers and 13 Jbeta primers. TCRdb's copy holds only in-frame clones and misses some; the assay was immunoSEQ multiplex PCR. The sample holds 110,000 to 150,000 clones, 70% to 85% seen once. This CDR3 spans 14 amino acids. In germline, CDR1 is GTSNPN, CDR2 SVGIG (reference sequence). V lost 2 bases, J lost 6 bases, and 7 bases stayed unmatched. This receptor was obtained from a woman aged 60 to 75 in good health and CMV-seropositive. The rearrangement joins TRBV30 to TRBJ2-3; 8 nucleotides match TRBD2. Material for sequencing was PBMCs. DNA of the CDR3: TGTGCCTGGAGTCCCGGGAGGGCCACGGATACGCAGTATTTT. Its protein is CAWSPGRATDTQYF.